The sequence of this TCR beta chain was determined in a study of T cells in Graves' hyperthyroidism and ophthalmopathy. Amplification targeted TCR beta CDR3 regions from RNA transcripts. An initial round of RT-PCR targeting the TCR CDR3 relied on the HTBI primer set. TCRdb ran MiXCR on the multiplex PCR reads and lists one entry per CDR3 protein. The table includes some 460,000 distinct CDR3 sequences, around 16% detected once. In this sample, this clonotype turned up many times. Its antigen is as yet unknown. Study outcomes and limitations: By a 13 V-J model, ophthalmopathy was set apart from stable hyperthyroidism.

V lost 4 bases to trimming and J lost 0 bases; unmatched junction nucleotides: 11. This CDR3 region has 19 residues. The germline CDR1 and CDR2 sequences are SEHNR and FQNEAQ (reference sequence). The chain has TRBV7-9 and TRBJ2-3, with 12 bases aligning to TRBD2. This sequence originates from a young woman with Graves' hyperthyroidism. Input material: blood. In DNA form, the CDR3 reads TGTGCCAGCAGCTCCACGGGGACTAGCGGGCTTGCTAGCACAGATACGCAGTATTTT. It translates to CASSSTGTSGLASTDTQYF.